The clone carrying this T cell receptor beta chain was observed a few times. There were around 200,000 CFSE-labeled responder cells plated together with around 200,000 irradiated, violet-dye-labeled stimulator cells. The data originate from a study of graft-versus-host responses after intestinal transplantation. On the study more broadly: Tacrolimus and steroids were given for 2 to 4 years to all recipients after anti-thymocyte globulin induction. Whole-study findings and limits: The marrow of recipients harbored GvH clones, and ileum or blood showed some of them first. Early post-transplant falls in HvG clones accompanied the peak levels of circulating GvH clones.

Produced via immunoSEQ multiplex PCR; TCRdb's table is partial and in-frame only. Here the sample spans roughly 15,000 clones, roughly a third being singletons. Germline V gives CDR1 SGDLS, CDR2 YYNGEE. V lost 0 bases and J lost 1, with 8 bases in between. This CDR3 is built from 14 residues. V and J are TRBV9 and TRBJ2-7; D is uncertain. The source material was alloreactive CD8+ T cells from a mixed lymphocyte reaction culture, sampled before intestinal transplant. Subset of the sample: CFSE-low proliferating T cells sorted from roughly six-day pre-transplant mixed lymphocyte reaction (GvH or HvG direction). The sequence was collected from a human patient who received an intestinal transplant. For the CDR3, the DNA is TGTGCCAGCAGCGTAGCTTACGGATCCTACGAGCAGTACTTC. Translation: CASSVAYGSYEQYF.